The 27 T cell receptor beta chains given below trace back to one sample, sequenced in a study of blood T cell repertoires in COVID-19. TCRdb keeps only in-frame clones here, not all; method: immunoSEQ multiplex PCR. This table has about 100,000 clones, 65% to 90% appearing once. Material for sequencing was PBMCs or T cells enriched from blood (not recorded which). All receptors come from a woman between 45 and 65 years old who had recovered from COVID-19.

V is TRBV19 and J is TRBJ1-1; D is unresolved. CDR3 size: 12 residues. The ends were cut back, 6 bases at V and 4 bases at J, with 9 bases in the middle. CDR1 and CDR2 (germline): LNHDA, SQIVND (reference sequence). Written as DNA, the CDR3 is TGTGCCAGTAGGGCGGCCATCACTGAAGCTTTCTTT. The encoded protein is CASRAAITEAFF.

The chain combines TRBV19 with TRBJ1-5; 7 nucleotides line up with TRBD1. Germline V gene data show CDR1 as LNHDA and CDR2 as SQIVND (reference sequence). J was trimmed by 0 bases and V by 3 bases; bases with no gene match: 5. This CDR3 is built from 16 residues. CDR3 loop: CASSIGTVHSNQPQHF. CDR3 sequence (DNA): TGTGCCAGTAGTATCGGGACAGTACATAGCAATCAGCCCCAGCATTTT.

The chain has TRBV19 and TRBJ2-7, with 16 bases fitting TRBD2. Looked up from germline, CDR1 is LNHDA and CDR2 is SQIVND (reference sequence). The CDR3 totals 19 residues. V gave up 3 bases and J gave up 3 bases; unmatched junction bases: 11. CDR3 in amino acids: CASSIVFGTSGGAFYEQYF. The CDR3 DNA is TGTGCCAGTAGTATTGTGTTCGGGACTAGCGGGGGGGCCTTCTACGAGCAGTACTTC.

This chain joins TRBV19 and TRBJ2-2; 8 nucleotides align to TRBD1. The CDR3 consists of 15 residues. Losses at the gene ends were 4 bases for V and 3 bases for J; bases not matched to a gene: 4. Per germline, CDR1 LNHDA and CDR2 SQIVND (reference sequence). The CDR3 is CASSRQGWDTGELFF. The CDR3 region has the DNA TGTGCCAGTAGTAGACAGGGGTGGGACACCGGGGAGCTGTTTTTT.

This clone has only one observation. The chain carries TRBV28 and TRBJ1-3; D is unresolved. Germline V gene data show CDR1 as MDHEN and CDR2 as SYDVKM. The length of the CDR3 is 13 residues. With 2 bases removed from V and 7 bases from J, the gap between germline ends came to 9 bases. DNA for the CDR3: TGTGCCAGCAGTTTAAACAGCGGCAACACCATATATTTT. Its protein product is CASSLNSGNTIYF.

This sequence joins TRBV7-6 and TRBJ2-3; TRBD2 agrees at 12 bases. This CDR3 is 19 amino acids long. The V gene's germline CDR1 is SGHVS and CDR2 FNYEAQ. With V trimmed by 4 bases and J by 2 bases, 13 bases remained unmatched. CDR3 sequence: CASSSHLPRLAGDTDTQYF. The CDR3 DNA reads as TGTGCCAGCAGCTCCCACCTTCCTCGACTAGCGGGGGACACAGATACGCAGTATTTT.

The gene calls are TRBV7-9 and TRBJ1-4; 7 bases agree with TRBD1. J was trimmed by 8 bases and V by 5 bases; bases with no gene match: 8. The CDR3 is 14 residues long. The germline CDR1 and CDR2 sequences are SEHNR and FQNEAQ (reference sequence). CDR3 amino acids: CASSHRDSFEKLFF. The CDR3 DNA reads as TGTGCCAGCAGCCACCGGGACAGTTTCGAAAAACTGTTTTTT.

The chain has TRBV7-2 and TRBJ2-7, with TRBD1 matching 11 bases. The junction had 8 bases not matched to a gene; V was cut back by 3 bases and J by 1 base. The CDR3 extends over 17 amino acids. Germline V gene lookup returns CDR1 SGHTA and CDR2 FQGNSA. The CDR3 nucleotides are TGTGCCAGCAGCTTTCGTCGGACAGGGGGCAAATCCTACGAGCAGTACTTC. Amino acids: CASSFRRTGGKSYEQYF.

This clone was picked up one time. The chain is built from TRBV5-1 and TRBJ2-7; 8 bases line up with TRBD2. V shed 4 bases, J shed 2 bases, and the junction held 5 bases outside the gene matches. The CDR3 has 14 residues. CDR1 and CDR2 (germline): SGHRS, YFSETQ. The CDR3 loop is CASSLGLAPYEQYF. The DNA of the CDR3 is TGCGCCAGCAGCCTTGGACTAGCTCCCTACGAGCAGTACTTC.

This rearrangement joins TRBV4-2 to TRBJ2-3; D is perhaps TRBD1 (5 bases). Per germline, CDR1 LGHNA and CDR2 YNFKEQ. The germline V and J ends were trimmed by 3 bases and 2 bases, with 6 bases remaining between them. This CDR3 region has 13 residues. The CDR3 nucleotides read TGTGCCAGCAGCCAGGGGCACACAGATACGCAGTATTTT. Translated, it gives CASSQGHTDTQYF.

The CDR3 region is CAWSTGLVPLHF. For the CDR3, the DNA is TGTGCCTGGAGTACGGGACTAGTACCCCTCCACTTT. The rearrangement uses TRBV30 and TRBJ1-6, with D tentatively TRBD1 (5 bases). The CDR3 is made up of 12 amino acids. The germline V gene has CDR1 GTSNPN and CDR2 SVGIG (reference sequence). Trimming took off 2 bases at V and 12 bases at J, with 11 bases between the two ends.

V is TRBV11-2 and J is TRBJ2-3; the D gene is possibly TRBD1 (6 bases). Trimming left V 4 bases short and J 3 bases short, with 11 bases between. Germline lookup yields CDR1 SGHAT and CDR2 FQNNGV. The CDR3 spans 14 residues. CDR3 nucleotides: TGTGCCAGCAGCTATTCGCAGGGGACAGATACGCAGTATTTT. Translation gives CASSYSQGTDTQYF.

This sequence joins TRBV3-1 (or the pseudogene TRBV3-2) and TRBJ2-3; TRBD2 matches 16 bases. V gave up 5 bases and J gave up 5 bases; unmatched junction bases: 10. Per germline, CDR1 LGHDT and CDR2 YNNKEL (reference sequence). The CDR3 length is 18 residues. The CDR3 spells CASSSPGLAGGMVDTQYF. CDR3 sequence (DNA): TGTGCCAGCAGCTCACCGGGACTAGCGGGAGGGATGGTAGATACGCAGTATTTT.

The V and J genes are TRBV3-1 (or the pseudogene TRBV3-2) and TRBJ2-7; D is uncertain. This CDR3 has 11 amino acids. Germline-derived CDR1 and CDR2 are LGHDT and YNNKEL (reference sequence). With 4 bases removed from V and 3 bases from J, the gap between germline ends came to 4 bases. The CDR3 protein is CASSRIYEQYF. The CDR3 region has the DNA TGTGCCAGCAGCCGTATCTACGAGCAGTACTTC.

J is TRBJ2-2 and V is TRBV4-1, with 10 bases aligning to TRBD2. Looked up from germline, CDR1 is MGHRA and CDR2 is YSYEKL. Trimming removed 0 bases from V and 6 bases from J; junction bases left unmatched: 4. The CDR3 is 16 amino acids. In DNA, the CDR3 is TGCGCCAGCAGCCAAGATACCAGCGGGAGGGCCGGGGAGCTGTTTTTT. This gives the protein CASSQDTSGRAGELFF.

The rearrangement uses TRBV4-1 and TRBJ1-5; possibly TRBD1 for D (5 bases). Trimming stripped 0 bases from V and 5 bases from J, with 11 bases between. Germline-derived CDR1 and CDR2 are MGHRA and YSYEKL. This CDR3 comprises 15 residues. DNA for the CDR3: TGCGCCAGCAGCCAAGATCTTAGGGGTTATCAGCCCCAGCATTTT. Amino acid sequence: CASSQDLRGYQPQHF.

This chain uses TRBV11-2 with TRBJ1-6; unclear D gene. V shed 1 base and J shed 7 bases, with 11 bases lying between them. The CDR3 totals 15 residues. Germline lookup yields CDR1 SGHAT and CDR2 FQNNGV. CDR3 coding DNA: TGTGCCAGCAGCTTAGTTTTAGCCGAGAATTCACCCCTCCACTTT. Translating gives CASSLVLAENSPLHF.

This chain connects TRBV2 to TRBJ2-3, with D possibly being TRBD1 (6 bases). The germline V and J ends were trimmed by 5 bases and 4 bases, with 13 bases remaining between them. The CDR3 has 14 amino acids. Germline CDR1 is SNHLY and CDR2 is FYNNEI. CDR3 sequence (DNA): TGTGCCAGCAGTTACACGGACAGCGCAGATACGCAGTATTTT. Its translation is CASSYTDSADTQYF.

J is TRBJ2-4 and V is TRBV20-1, with TRBD2 identical over 8 bases. V dropped 3 bases and J dropped 10; count of bases not matched to a gene: 14. This CDR3 comprises 15 residues. Germline CDR1 reads DFQATT; CDR2 reads SNEGSKA (reference sequence). The CDR3 sequence is CSASSLAVELGIQYF. The CDR3 bases are TGCAGTGCTAGTTCACTAGCGGTCGAGTTGGGTATTCAGTACTTC.

This chain links TRBV16 with TRBJ2-1; D may be TRBD1 (6 bases). Trimming removed 4 bases from V and 8 bases from J, with 18 bases in between. CDR3 length: 15 residues. CDR1 and CDR2 (germline): KGHSY, FQNENV. The CDR3 DNA reads TGTGCCAGCAGCCTAGCAGGGGACCCCCTCGATGAGCAGTTCTTC. It specifies CASSLAGDPLDEQFF.

The gene calls are TRBV27 and TRBJ1-2; 8 bases are a match to TRBD1. Germline-derived CDR1 and CDR2 are MNHEY and SMNVEV (reference sequence). This CDR3 comprises 13 residues. The V gene end was trimmed by 6 bases and the J gene end by 4 bases; junction bases not matched to a gene: 4. The chain's CDR3 is CASRGTGRYGYTF. The CDR3, as DNA: TGTGCCAGCAGGGGGACAGGACGCTATGGCTACACCTTC.

The CDR3 nucleotides read TGTGCCAGCAGTTACTTGGGGGCTGAGACAGATACGCAGTATTTT. It is translated as CASSYLGAETDTQYF. This sequence joins TRBV6-5 and TRBJ2-3, with D possibly TRBD1 on 6 matching bases. The CDR3 length is 15 residues. V lost 1 base, J lost 3 bases, and 11 bases lay in between. Looked up from germline, CDR1 is MNHEY and CDR2 is SVGAGI.

This clone was seen just once. The rearrangement links TRBV19 to TRBJ1-1; 10 nucleotides agree with TRBD1. V shed 4 bases and J 6 bases; nucleotides not matched to a gene: 5. From germline, CDR1 is LNHDA and CDR2 SQIVND (reference sequence). The CDR3 is 14 residues long. CDR3 sequence (DNA): TGTGCCAGTAGTAACCGACAGGGGGCGGCTGAAGCTTTCTTT. It is translated as CASSNRQGAAEAFF.

This clone appeared once. The chain combines TRBV28 with TRBJ2-3; 8 positions agree with TRBD2. CDR1 is MDHEN and CDR2 is SYDVKM in the germline V gene. The CDR3 covers 15 residues. J lost 4 bases, V lost 6 bases, and 9 bases had no gene match. The CDR3 spells CASSTAGGGSDTQYF. CDR3 DNA: TGTGCCAGCAGCACCGCCGGGGGGGGGTCAGATACGCAGTATTTT.

This clone was recorded only once. The genes are TRBV19 and TRBJ1-2; TRBD1 aligns across 9 bases. Germline V lookup: CDR1 LNHDA, CDR2 SQIVND (reference sequence). The V and J ends lost 6 bases and 4 bases, in that order; junction bases with no gene match: 3. This CDR3 is 13 amino acids long. The CDR3 is CASSWGQGYGYTF. DNA for the CDR3: TGTGCCAGTAGCTGGGGACAGGGCTATGGCTACACCTTC.

The CDR3, as DNA: TGTGCCAGCAGCGTGGAGGGACAGGGTCATGGCTACACCTTC. It yields the protein CASSVEGQGHGYTF. V gene TRBV9 combines with J gene TRBJ1-2, with 9 positions matching TRBD1. Trimming at V came to 2 bases and at J to 6 bases, leaving 5 bases not matched to a gene. Germline assignment: CDR1 SGDLS and CDR2 YYNGEE. The CDR3 runs 14 residues.

CDR3 residues: CASSDQTATNEKLFF. As DNA, the CDR3 is TGTGCCAGTAGTGACCAGACAGCAACTAATGAAAAACTGTTTTTT. The J gene is TRBJ1-4, the V gene TRBV19; tentative D call: TRBD1 (5 bases). V lost 5 bases and J lost 0, with 10 bases in between. The CDR3 contains 15 residues. Looked up from germline, CDR1 is LNHDA and CDR2 is SQIVND (reference sequence).